These T cell receptor beta chains were read from a single sample in a study of graft-versus-host responses after intestinal transplantation. Antigens of these TCRs are unknown. Clones were sequenced by immunoSEQ multiplex PCR, and TCRdb holds only the in-frame ones, with some missing. This sample carries tens of thousands of clones, 94% of them seen once, and the ten largest clones take about 0.2%. The sample here was unstimulated CD4+ T cells sorted from spleen or lymph node cells, taken before transplant. Source of these receptors: a human donor who was the organ donor for an intestinal transplant. Each CDR3 is given with its conserved first and last residue. The D gene is left open where the match is weak. Clone size is shown for a subset of rows, as once, few, many or a class of expanded clone.

TRBV27	TRBJ1-1	NA	NA	CASSLLGEREAFF	TGTGCCAGCAGTTTATTGGGGGAGAGGGAAGCTTTCTTT
TRBV7-2	TRBJ2-7	NA	NA	CASSLSRHERGQYF	TGTGCCAGCAGCTTAAGTAGGCATGAGCGCGGGCAGTACTTC
TRBV6-5	TRBJ1-2	TRBD1	NA	CASRTGGYGYTF	TGTGCCAGCAGGACAGGGGGCTATGGCTACACCTTC
TRBV5-6	TRBJ2-7	TRBD1	NA	CASSYRDRGDYEQYF	TGTGCCAGCAGCTACCGGGACAGGGGAGACTACGAGCAGTACTTC
TRBV10-3	TRBJ2-5	NA	once	CAINPTRGETQYF	TGTGCCATCAACCCGACTCGTGGAGAGACCCAGTACTTC
TRBV7-6	TRBJ1-2	NA	NA	CARHRNYGYTF	TGTGCCAGGCATCGGAACTATGGCTACACCTTC
TRBV28	TRBJ2-7	TRBD1	NA	CASSVRQGSYEQYF	TGTGCCAGCAGTGTCCGACAGGGATCCTACGAGCAGTACTTC
TRBV2	TRBJ2-7	TRBD1	NA	CASRKDRGPYEQYF	TGTGCCAGCAGGAAGGACAGGGGACCCTACGAGCAGTACTTC
TRBV5-4	TRBJ2-1	NA	NA	CASSLFFSEQGTMNEQFF	TGTGCCAGCAGCTTGTTTTTTAGTGAGCAGGGTACTATGAATGAGCAGTTCTTC
TRBV7-8	TRBJ2-1	NA	NA	CASSFVSASYNEQFF	TGTGCCAGCAGCTTTGTTTCTGCGTCCTACAATGAGCAGTTCTTC
TRBV5-1	TRBJ2-1	TRBD2	NA	CASSLGGLARGEQFF	TGCGCCAGCAGCTTGGGGGGACTAGCTCGGGGTGAGCAGTTCTTC
TRBV30	TRBJ2-7	TRBD1	NA	CAWSVGTGGYEQYF	TGTGCCTGGAGTGTCGGGACAGGGGGCTACGAGCAGTACTTC
TRBV7-2	TRBJ2-1	NA	NA	CASSLARLTNQFF	TGTGCCAGCAGCTTAGCGCGACTAACGAACCAGTTCTTC
TRBV7-2	TRBJ1-1	TRBD1	NA	CASSLRQGLNTEAFF	TGTGCCAGCAGCTTAAGACAGGGCCTTAACACTGAAGCTTTCTTT
TRBV5-4	TRBJ1-4	NA	once	CASSLTTSGGELFF	TGTGCCAGCAGCTTGACCACATCGGGGGGGGAACTGTTTTTT
TRBV20-1	TRBJ1-1	NA	NA	CSAHREKAFF	TGCAGTGCTCATAGGGAGAAAGCTTTCTTT
TRBV2	TRBJ1-5	TRBD1	NA	CASSYDRGPNQPQHF	TGTGCCAGCAGTTACGACAGGGGGCCTAATCAGCCCCAGCATTTT
TRBV5-4	TRBJ1-1	TRBD1	NA	CASSPGQGVNTEAFF	TGTGCCAGCAGCCCCGGACAGGGGGTGAACACTGAAGCTTTCTTT
TRBV7-2	TRBJ1-3	TRBD1	few	CASGTTGPGNTIYF	TGTGCCAGCGGCACGACAGGGCCGGGAAACACCATATATTTT
TRBV10-3	TRBJ2-5	TRBD1	NA	CAISESRGRLQETQYF	TGTGCCATCAGTGAGTCCAGGGGGCGCCTCCAAGAGACCCAGTACTTC
TRBV6-5	TRBJ2-1	NA	NA	CASSYFGPQVNEQFF	TGTGCCAGCAGTTACTTCGGACCTCAGGTCAATGAGCAGTTCTTC
TRBV5-6	TRBJ2-5	TRBD1	NA	CASSPRVLRDRLQETQYF	TGTGCCAGCAGCCCGAGGGTTCTCCGGGACAGGCTACAAGAGACCCAGTACTTC
TRBV4-3	TRBJ2-1	NA	once	CASSQDWLGGYNEQFF	TGCGCCAGCAGCCAAGATTGGTTAGGTGGTTACAATGAGCAGTTCTTC
TRBV9	TRBJ1-6	TRBD1	NA	CASSKDSTGGYSPLHF	TGTGCCAGCAGCAAAGATTCCACAGGGGGGTATTCACCCCTCCACTTT
TRBV7-9	TRBJ1-2	NA	few	CASSAGFNYGYTF	TGTGCCAGCAGCGCCGGTTTTAACTATGGCTACACCTTC
TRBV29-1	TRBJ1-4	NA	NA	CSVRGRGATNEKLFF	TGCAGCGTTCGCGGGAGGGGGGCAACTAATGAAAAACTGTTTTTT
TRBV11-2	TRBJ2-7	NA	once	CASSSPDLSYEQYF	TGTGCCAGCAGCTCGCCGGACCTCTCCTACGAGCAGTACTTC